This record covers a single T cell receptor beta chain. The antigen is not known. Assay used: immunoSEQ multiplex PCR; TCRdb lists only in-frame clones, some missing. The sample yields some 57,000 clones, 80% to 85% seen once. This CDR3 contains 12 residues. The germline CDR1 and CDR2 sequences are MDHEN and SYDVKM. V lost 5 bases, J lost 4 bases, and 9 bases lay in between. These data are taken from a study of a mutant IDH1 vaccine in newly diagnosed glioma. Across the whole study: The earlier regimen, radiotherapy, temozolomide, or both, was most often both.

The sample's time point: week 35, safety follow-up. Mutant IDH1 20-mer peptide, at 300 ug, made up each vaccine dose, with topical imiquimod. New WHO grade 3 or 4 IDH1-mutant, ATRX-lost astrocytomas were present in all donors. The sequence was obtained from a woman aged 18-29 years with glioma. J is TRBJ2-7 and V is TRBV28, with D uncertain. Sample: PBMCs, taken from a glioma patient whose treatment included an IDH1 peptide vaccine. Written as DNA, the CDR3 is TGTGCCAGCAGTACCCAGGATTACGAGCAGTACTTC. Translating it yields CASSTQDYEQYF. Supplemented by reference TRBV28 and TRBJ2-7, the full variable domain reads DVKVTQSSRYLVKRTGEKVFLECVQDMDHENMFWYRQDPGLGLRLIYFSYDVKMKEKGDIPEGYSVSREKKERFSLILESASTNQTSMYLCASSTQDYEQYFGPGTRLTVT.